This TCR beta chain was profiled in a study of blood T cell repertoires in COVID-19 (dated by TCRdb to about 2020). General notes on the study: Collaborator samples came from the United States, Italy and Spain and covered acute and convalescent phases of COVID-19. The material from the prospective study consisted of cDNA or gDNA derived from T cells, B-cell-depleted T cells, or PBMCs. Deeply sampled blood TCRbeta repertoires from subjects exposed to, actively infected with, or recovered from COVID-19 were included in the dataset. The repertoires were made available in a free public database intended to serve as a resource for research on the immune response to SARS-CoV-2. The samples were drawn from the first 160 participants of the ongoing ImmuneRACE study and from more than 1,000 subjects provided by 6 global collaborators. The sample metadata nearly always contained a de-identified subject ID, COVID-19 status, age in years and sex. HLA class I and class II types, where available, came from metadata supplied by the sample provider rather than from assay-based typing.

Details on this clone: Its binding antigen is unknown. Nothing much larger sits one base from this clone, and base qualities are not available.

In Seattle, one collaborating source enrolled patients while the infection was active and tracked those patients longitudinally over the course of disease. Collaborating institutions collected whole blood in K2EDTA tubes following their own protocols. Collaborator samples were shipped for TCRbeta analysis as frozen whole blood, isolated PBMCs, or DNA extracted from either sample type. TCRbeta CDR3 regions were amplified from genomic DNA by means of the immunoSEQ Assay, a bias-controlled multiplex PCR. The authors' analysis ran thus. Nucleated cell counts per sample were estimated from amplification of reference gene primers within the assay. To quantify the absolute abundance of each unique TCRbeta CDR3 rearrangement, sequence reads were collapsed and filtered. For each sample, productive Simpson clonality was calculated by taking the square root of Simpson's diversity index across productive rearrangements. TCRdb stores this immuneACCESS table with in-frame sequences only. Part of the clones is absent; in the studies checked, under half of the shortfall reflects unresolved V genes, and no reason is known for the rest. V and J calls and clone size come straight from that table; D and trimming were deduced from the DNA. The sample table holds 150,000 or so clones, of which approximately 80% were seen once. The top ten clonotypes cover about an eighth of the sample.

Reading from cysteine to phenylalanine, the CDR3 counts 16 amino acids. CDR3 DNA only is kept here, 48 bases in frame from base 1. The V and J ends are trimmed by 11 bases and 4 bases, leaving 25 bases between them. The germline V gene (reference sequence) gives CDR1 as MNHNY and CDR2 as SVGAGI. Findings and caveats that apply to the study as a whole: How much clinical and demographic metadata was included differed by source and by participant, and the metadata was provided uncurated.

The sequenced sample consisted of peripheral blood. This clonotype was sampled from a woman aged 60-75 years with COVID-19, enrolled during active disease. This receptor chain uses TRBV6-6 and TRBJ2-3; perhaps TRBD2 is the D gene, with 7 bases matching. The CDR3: CAAHLRTRGISDTQYF. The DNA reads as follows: TGTGCCGCCCATCTCAGGACTAGGGGGATCTCAGATACGCAGTATTTT.